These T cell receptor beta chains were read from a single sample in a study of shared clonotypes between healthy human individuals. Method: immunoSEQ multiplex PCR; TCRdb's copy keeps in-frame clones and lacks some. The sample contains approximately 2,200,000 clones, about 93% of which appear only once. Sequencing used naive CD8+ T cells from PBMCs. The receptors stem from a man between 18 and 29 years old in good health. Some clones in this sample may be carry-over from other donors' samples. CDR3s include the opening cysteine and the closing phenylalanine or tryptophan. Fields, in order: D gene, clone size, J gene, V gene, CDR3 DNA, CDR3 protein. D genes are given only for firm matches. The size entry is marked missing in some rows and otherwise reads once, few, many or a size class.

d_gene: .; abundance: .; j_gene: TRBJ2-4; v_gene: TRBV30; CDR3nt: TGTGCCTGGCCGAGGGTAGCCAAAAACATTCAGTACTTC; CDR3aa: CAWPRVAKNIQYF
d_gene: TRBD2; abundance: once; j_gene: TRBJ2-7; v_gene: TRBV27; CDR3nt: TGTGCCAGCAGTTTATCGCCACTAGCGGGAAGCCACGAGCAGTACTTC; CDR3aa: CASSLSPLAGSHEQYF
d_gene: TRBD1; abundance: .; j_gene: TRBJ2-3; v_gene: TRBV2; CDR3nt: TGTGCCAGCAGTCTAGGTCAGGGGGCTAGGTCGTATACGCAGTATTTT; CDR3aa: CASSLGQGARSYTQYF
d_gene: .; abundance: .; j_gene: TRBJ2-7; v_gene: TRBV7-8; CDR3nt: TGTGCCAGCAGCTCACTGCGGGGCAACTCCTACGAGCAGTACTTC; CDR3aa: CASSSLRGNSYEQYF
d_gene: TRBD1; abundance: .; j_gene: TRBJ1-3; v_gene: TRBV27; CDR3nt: TGTGCCAGCAGTACCCGACAGGGAAGAACGTCTGGAAACACCATATATTTT; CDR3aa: CASSTRQGRTSGNTIYF
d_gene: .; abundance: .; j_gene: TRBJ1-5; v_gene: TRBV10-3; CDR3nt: TGTGCCATCAGTGAGGACACGGGTCAGCCCCAGCATTTT; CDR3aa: CAISEDTGQPQHF
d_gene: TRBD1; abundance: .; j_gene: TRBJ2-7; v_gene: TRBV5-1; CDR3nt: TGCGCCAGCAGCAAACAGGGGGCCAACGAGCAGTACTTC; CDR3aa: CASSKQGANEQYF
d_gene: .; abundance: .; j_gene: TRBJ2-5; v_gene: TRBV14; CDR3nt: TGTGCCAGCAGCGGTAGCGGGACCCAGTACTTC; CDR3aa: CASSGSGTQYF
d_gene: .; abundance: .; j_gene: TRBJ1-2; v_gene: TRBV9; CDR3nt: TGTGCCAGCAGCGTAGGTCGTAGAGGGGGCTATGGCTACACCTTC; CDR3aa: CASSVGRRGGYGYTF
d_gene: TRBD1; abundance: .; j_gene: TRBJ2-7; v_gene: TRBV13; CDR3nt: TGTGCCAGCGCACAGGGGAGAAAGCCCTACGAGCAGTACTTC; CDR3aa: CASAQGRKPYEQYF
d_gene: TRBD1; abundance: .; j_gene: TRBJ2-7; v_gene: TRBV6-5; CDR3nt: TGTGCCAGCAGTCTATCCGGGACAGGGGGAGAGCAGTACTTC; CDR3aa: CASSLSGTGGEQYF
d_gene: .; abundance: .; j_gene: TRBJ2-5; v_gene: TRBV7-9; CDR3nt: TGTGCCAGCAGCTTGGGTCCAGAGACCCAGTACTTC; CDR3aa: CASSLGPETQYF
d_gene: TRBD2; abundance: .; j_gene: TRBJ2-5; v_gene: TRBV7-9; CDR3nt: TGTGCCAGCACTCCCCTACCTCCGGGGGGAGGGCGAGAGACCCAGTACTTC; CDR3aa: CASTPLPPGGGRETQYF
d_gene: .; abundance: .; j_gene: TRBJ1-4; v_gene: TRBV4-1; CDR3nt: TGCGCCAGCAGCCAAGATCAGTGGGGGGCAGCTAATGAAAAACTGTTTTTT; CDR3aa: CASSQDQWGAANEKLFF
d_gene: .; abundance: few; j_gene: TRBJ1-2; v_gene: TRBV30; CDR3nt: TGTGCCTGGAGTACCCGGGGCCTCTATGGCTACACCTTC; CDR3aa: CAWSTRGLYGYTF
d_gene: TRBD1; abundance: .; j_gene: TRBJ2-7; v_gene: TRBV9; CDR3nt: TGTGCCAGCAGCGTAACCGGGACAGGGGTGGCCGAGCAGTACTTC; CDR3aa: CASSVTGTGVAEQYF
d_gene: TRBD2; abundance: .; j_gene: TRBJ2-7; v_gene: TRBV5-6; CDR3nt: TGTGCCAGCAGCTTTCGGAGACTAGCCGCCTTCGAGCAGTACTTC; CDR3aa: CASSFRRLAAFEQYF
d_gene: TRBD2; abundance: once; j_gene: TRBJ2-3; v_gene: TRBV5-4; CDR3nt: TGTGCCAGCAGCCCTCCCCAAGCGGGGGTTAGCACAGATACGCAGTATTTT; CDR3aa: CASSPPQAGVSTDTQYF
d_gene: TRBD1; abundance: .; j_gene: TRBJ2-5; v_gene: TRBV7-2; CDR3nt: TGTGCCAGCAGCTTTCTGGCGTTTCGACAGGGACAAGAGACCCAGTACTTC; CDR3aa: CASSFLAFRQGQETQYF
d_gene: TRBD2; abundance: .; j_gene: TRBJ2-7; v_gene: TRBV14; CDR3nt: TGTGCCAGCAGCCCTTTAGCGGGAGGGTACGAGCAGTACTTC; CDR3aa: CASSPLAGGYEQYF
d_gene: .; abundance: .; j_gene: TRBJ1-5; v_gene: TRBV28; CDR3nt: TGTGCCAGCGGAGGGGTTACAGGGAGGCAGCCCCAGCATTTT; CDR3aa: CASGGVTGRQPQHF
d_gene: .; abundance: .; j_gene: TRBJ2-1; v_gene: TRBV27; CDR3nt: TGTGCCAGCAGTTTAGAGCAGAGCTCCTACAATGAGCAGTTCTTC; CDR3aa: CASSLEQSSYNEQFF
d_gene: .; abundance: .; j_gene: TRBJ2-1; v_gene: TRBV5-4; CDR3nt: TGTGCCAGCAGCCCGAACAACAATGAGCAGTTCTTC; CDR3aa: CASSPNNNEQFF
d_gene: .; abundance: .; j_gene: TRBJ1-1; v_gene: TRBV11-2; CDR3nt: TGTGCCAGCAGCTTCCCGACAGGAGAGAACACTGAAGCTTTCTTT; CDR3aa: CASSFPTGENTEAFF
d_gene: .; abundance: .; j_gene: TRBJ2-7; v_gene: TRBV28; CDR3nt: TGTGCCAGCAGTTTTTGGGGAGGCTCCTACGAGCAGTACTTC; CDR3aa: CASSFWGGSYEQYF
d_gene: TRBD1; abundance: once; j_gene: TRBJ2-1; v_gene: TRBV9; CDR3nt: TGTGCCAGCGCGGACAGGGAATACAATGAGCAGTTCTTC; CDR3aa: CASADREYNEQFF
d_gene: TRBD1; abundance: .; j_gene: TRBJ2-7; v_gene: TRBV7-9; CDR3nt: TGTGCCAGCAGCTCCGGGACAGTGCGGCTTTACGAGCAGTACTTC; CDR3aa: CASSSGTVRLYEQYF
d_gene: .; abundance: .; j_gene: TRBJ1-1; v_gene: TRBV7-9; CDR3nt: TGTGCCAGCAGCTCAGGCCGGGCTGAAGCTTTCTTT; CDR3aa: CASSSGRAEAFF
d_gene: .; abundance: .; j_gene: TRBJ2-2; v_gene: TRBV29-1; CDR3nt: TGCAGCGTTCTGGGGGACACCGGGGAGCTGTTTTTT; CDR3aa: CSVLGDTGELFF
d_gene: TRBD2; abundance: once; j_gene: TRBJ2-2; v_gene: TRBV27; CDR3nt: TGTGCCAGCAGTTTATCTCTTGGGTTGGGGGAGGGCCCCGGGGAGCTGTTTTTT; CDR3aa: CASSLSLGLGEGPGELFF
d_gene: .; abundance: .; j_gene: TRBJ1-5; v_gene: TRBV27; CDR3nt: TGTGCCAGCAGTTCTAGAGCGGATCAGCCCCAGCATTTT; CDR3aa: CASSSRADQPQHF
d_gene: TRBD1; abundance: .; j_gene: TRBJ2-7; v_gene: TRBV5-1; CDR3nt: TGCGCCAGCAGCTGGGTACCGGGACAGGTTAGAGTTTGGGCCTACGAGCAGTACTTC; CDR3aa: CASSWVPGQVRVWAYEQYF